This T cell receptor (beta chain) derives from a study of response to subunit inactivated influenza vaccine. Study conclusions and caveats: The authors offered the suggestion that each seasonal influenza vaccination recruits few new T cells.

TCRdb re-analysed the RT-PCR reads in MiXCR, keeping a single row per CDR3 protein. The sample lists around 190,000 distinct CDR3 sequences, around 8.8% occurring once. V dropped 6 bases and J dropped 7; count of bases not matched to a gene: 9. CDR1 DFQATT and CDR2 SNEGSKA come from the germline V gene (reference sequence). The CDR3 length is 15 residues. This clonotype has more than one count but fewer than ten. Its antigen is unknown. The sequenced sample was non-naive T cells sorted from PBMCs, obtained on the day of vaccination. J is TRBJ2-4 and V is TRBV20-1; 13 nucleotides align to TRBD2. The receptor was isolated from a man aged 50 to 60 who received an inactivated influenza vaccine. The CDR3 loop is CSAPTSGRIGNIQYF. DNA for the CDR3: TGCAGTGCCCCGACTAGCGGGAGGATTGGGAACATTCAGTACTTC.